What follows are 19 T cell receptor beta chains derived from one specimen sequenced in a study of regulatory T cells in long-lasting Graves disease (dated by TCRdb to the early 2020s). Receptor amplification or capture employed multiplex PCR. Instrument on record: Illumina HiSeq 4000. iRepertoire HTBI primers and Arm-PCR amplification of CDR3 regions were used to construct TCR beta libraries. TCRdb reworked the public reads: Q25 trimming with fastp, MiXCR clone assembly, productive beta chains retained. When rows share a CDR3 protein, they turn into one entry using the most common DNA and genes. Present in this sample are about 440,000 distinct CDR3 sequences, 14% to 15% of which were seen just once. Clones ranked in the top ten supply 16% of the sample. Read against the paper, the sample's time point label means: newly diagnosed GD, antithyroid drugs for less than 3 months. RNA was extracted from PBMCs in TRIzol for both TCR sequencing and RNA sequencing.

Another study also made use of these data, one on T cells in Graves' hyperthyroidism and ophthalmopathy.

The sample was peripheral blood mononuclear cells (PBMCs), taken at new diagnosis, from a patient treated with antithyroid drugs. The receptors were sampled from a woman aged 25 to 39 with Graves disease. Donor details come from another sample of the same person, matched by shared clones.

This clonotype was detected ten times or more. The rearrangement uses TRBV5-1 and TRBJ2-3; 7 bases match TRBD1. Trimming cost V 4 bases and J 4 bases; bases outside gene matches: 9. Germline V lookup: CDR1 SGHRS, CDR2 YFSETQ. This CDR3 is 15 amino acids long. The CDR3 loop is CASSLDRQGADTQYF. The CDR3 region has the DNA TGCGCCAGCAGCCTCGATCGACAGGGTGCAGATACGCAGTATTTT. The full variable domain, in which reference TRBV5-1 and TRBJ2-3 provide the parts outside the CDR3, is KAGVTQTPRYLIKTRGQQVTLSCSPISGHRSVSWYQQTPGQGLQFLFEYFSETQRNKGNFPGRFSGRQFSNSRSEMNVSTLELGDSALYLCASSLDRQGADTQYFGPGTRLTVL.

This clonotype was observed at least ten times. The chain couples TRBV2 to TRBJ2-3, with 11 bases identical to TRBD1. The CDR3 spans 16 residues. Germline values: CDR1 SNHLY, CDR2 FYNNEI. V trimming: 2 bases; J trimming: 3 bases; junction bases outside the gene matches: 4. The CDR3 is CASSERGQGVTDTQYF. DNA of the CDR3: TGTGCCAGCAGTGAAAGGGGACAGGGGGTGACAGATACGCAGTATTTT.

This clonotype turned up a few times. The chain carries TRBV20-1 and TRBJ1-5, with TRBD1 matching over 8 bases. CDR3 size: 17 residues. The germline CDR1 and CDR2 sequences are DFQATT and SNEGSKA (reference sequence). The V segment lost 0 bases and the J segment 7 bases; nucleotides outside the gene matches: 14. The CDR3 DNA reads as TGCAGTGCTAGAGATGGTCGGAGGACAGGGATCTGGCAGCCCCAGCATTTT. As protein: CSARDGRRTGIWQPQHF.

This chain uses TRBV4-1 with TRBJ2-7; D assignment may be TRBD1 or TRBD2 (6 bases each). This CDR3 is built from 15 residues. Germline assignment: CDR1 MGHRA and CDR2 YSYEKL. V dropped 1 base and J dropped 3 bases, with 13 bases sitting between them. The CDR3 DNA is TGCGCCAGCAGCCAAGGGCGGGGACAACTCTACGAGCAGTACTTC. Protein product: CASSQGRGQLYEQYF.

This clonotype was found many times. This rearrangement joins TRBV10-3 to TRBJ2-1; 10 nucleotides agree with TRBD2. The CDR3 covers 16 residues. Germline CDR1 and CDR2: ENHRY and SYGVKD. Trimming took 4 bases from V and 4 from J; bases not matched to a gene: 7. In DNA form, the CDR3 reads TGTGCCATCAGTGGGGGGGGACTAGCGTTATACAATGAGCAGTTCTTC. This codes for CAISGGGLALYNEQFF.

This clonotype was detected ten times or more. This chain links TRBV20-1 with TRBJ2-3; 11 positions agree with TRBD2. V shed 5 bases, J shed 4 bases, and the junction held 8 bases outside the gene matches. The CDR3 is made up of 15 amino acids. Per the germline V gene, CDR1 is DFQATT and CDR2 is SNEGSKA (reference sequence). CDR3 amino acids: CSASRLAGLSDTQYF. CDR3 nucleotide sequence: TGCAGTGCTTCACGACTAGCGGGACTCTCAGATACGCAGTATTTT.

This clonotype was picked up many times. CDR3 in amino acids: CASSHDMRPAVEQFF. The CDR3 DNA reads as TGTGCCAGCAGCCACGATATGCGCCCGGCGGTTGAGCAGTTCTTC. This sequence joins TRBV7-9 and TRBJ2-1; no firm D call. Trimming took 5 bases from V and 9 from J, leaving 20 bases between them. From germline, CDR1 is SEHNR and CDR2 FQNEAQ (reference sequence). CDR3 length equals 15 residues. The entire variable domain, with the rest obtained from reference TRBV7-9 and TRBJ2-1, is as follows: DTGVSQNPRHKITKRGQNVTFRCDPISEHNRLYWYRQTLGQGPEFLTYFQNEAQLEKSRLLSDRFSAERPKGSFSTLEIQRTEQGDSAMYLCASSHDMRPAVEQFFGPGTRLTVL.

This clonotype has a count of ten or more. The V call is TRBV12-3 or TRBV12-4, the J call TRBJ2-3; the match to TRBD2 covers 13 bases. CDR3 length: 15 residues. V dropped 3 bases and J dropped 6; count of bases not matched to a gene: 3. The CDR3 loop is CASSFTSGRGDTQYF. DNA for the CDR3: TGTGCCAGCAGTTTTACTAGCGGGAGGGGTGATACGCAGTATTTT.

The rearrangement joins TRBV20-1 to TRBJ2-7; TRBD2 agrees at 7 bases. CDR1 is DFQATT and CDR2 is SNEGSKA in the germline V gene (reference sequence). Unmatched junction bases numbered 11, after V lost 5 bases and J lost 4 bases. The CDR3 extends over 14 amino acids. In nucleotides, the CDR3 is TGCAGTGCTGTGGTACGCGGGAGAAAATACGAGCAGTACTTC. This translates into CSAVVRGRKYEQYF.

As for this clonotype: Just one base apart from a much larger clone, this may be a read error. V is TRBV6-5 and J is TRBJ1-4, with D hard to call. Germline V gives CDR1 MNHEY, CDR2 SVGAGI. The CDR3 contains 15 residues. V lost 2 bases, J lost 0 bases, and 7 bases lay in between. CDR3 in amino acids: CASSYAATTNEKLFF. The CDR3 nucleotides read TGTGCCAGCAGTTACGCGGCGACAACTAATGAAAAACTGTTTTTT.

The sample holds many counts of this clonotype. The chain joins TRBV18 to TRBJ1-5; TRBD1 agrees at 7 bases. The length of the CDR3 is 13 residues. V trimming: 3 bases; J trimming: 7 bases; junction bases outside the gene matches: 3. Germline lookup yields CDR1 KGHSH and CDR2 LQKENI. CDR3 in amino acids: CASSPEQGQPQHF. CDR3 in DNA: TGTGCCAGCTCACCCGAACAGGGGCAGCCCCAGCATTTT. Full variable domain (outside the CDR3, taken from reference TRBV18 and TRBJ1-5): NAGVMQNPRHLVRRRGQEARLRCSPMKGHSHVYWYRQLPEEGLKFMVYLQKENIIDESGMPKERFSAEFPKEGPSILRIQQVVRGDSAAYFCASSPEQGQPQHFGDGTRLSIL.

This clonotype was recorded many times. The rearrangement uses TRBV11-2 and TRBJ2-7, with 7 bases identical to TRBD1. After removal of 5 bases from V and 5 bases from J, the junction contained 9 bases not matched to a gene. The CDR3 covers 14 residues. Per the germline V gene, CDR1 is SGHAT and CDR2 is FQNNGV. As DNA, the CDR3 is TGTGCCAGCAGCCCCAGGGACAGTTCCAACGAGCAGTACTTC. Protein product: CASSPRDSSNEQYF.

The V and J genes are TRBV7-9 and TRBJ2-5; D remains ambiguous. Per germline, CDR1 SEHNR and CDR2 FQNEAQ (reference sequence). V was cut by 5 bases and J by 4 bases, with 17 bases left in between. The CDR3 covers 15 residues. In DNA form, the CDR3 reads TGTGCCAGCAGCGAAACCAAAAGTATGGGAGAGACCCAGTACTTC. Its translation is CASSETKSMGETQYF.

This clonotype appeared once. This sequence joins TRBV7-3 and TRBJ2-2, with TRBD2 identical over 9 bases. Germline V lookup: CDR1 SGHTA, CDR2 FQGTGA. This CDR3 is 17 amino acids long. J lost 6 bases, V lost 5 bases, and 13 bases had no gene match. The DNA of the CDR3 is TGTGCCAGCAGCCACCTTTTAGCGGGAGTGGGTCCCGGGGAGCTGTTTTTT. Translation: CASSHLLAGVGPGELFF.

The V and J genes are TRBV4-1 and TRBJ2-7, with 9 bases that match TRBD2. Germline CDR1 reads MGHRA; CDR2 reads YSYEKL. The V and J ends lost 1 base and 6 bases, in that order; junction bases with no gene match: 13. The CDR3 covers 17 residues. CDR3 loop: CASSQAIAGVVRGEQYF. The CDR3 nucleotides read TGCGCCAGCAGCCAAGCTATAGCGGGAGTGGTGAGAGGCGAGCAGTACTTC.

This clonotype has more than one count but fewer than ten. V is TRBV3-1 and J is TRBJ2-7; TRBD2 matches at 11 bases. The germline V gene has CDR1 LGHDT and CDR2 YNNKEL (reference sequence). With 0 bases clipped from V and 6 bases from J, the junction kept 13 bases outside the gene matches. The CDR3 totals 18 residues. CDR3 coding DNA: TGTGCCAGCAGCCAAGATGGTCCCATAGCGGGAGGGCCGGTCGAGCAGTACTTC. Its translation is CASSQDGPIAGGPVEQYF.

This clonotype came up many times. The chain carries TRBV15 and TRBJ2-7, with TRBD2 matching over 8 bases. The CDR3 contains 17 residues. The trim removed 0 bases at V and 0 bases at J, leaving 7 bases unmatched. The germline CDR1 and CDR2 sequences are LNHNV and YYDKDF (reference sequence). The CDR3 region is CATSREGSSGSSYEQYF. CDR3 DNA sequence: TGTGCCACCAGCAGAGAAGGTTCCAGCGGGAGCTCCTACGAGCAGTACTTC.

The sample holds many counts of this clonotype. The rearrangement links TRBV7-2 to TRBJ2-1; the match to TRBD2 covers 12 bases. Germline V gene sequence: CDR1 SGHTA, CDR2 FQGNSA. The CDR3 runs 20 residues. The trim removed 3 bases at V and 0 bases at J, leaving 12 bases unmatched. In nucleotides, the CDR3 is TGTGCCAGCAGCTTGAGGTCGGGACTAGCGGGCCAGAGCTCCTACAATGAGCAGTTCTTC. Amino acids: CASSLRSGLAGQSSYNEQFF.

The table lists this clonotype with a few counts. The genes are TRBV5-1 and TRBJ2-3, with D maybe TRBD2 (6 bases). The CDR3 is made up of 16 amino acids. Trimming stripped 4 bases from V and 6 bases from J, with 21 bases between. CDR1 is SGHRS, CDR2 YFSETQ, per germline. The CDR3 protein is CASSLGTSGGWDTQYF. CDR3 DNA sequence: TGCGCCAGCAGCCTCGGGACTTCTGGGGGTTGGGATACGCAGTATTTT.